The 30 T cell receptor beta chains below come from one sample, sequenced in a study of T-cell memory formation after mild COVID-19. TCRdb reanalysed the 5' RACE reads using MiXCR and keeps one entry per CDR3 protein. The profile covers approximately 260,000 distinct CDR3 sequences, with roughly 18% appearing a single time and 20% to 25% taken by the ten largest. The sequenced sample consisted of PBMCs or a T cell subset sorted from them (not recorded which). Receptors were obtained from a man aged 18 to 29 who had mild COVID-19 (a few samples of this study predate the infection). Cell type and time point are not known.

This clonotype has just a few counts. The chain couples TRBV4-3 to TRBJ1-6, with D possibly TRBD1 on 6 matching bases. CDR1 and CDR2 (germline): LGHNA, YSLEER. The CDR3 sequence is 16 residues long. V lost 0 bases to trimming and J lost 9 bases, with 15 bases between them. The CDR3 nucleotides read TGCGCCAGCAGCCAAGATAGGGCGGGGGCCGGTTCACCCCTCCACTTT. Amino acid sequence: CASSQDRAGAGSPLHF.

This clonotype was recorded a few times. V gene TRBV7-2 combines with J gene TRBJ1-2, with D tentatively TRBD1 (5 bases). V was trimmed by 7 bases and J by 3 bases, leaving 15 bases between them. The CDR3 has 14 amino acids. Germline lookup yields CDR1 SGHTA and CDR2 FQGNSA. CDR3 region: CASTPGARDYGYTF. In DNA, the CDR3 is TGTGCCAGCACCCCCGGGGCCAGAGACTATGGCTACACCTTC.

This clonotype was found once. This chain links TRBV7-2 with TRBJ2-2; TRBD2 agrees at 10 bases. Trimming took 1 base from V and 6 from J; bases not matched to a gene: 5. CDR3 length: 16 residues. CDR1 and CDR2 (germline): SGHTA, FQGNSA. CDR3 amino acids: CASSLVGTSVAGELFF. As DNA, the CDR3 is TGTGCCAGCAGCTTAGTCGGGACTAGCGTGGCCGGGGAGCTGTTTTTT.

This chain connects TRBV4-3 to TRBJ2-5, with 8 bases that match TRBD2. The CDR3 contains 16 residues. V trimming: 1 base; J trimming: 4 bases; junction bases outside the gene matches: 8. Germline V gene lookup returns CDR1 LGHNA and CDR2 YSLEER. As DNA, the CDR3 is TGCGCCAGCAGCCAAGGGGTCGGGGGGGCCCGAGAGACCCAGTACTTC. Residues: CASSQGVGGARETQYF.

This clonotype has a handful of counts. V usage is TRBV4-3 and J usage is TRBJ2-7, with D perhaps TRBD1 (6 bases). Germline CDR1 and CDR2: LGHNA and YSLEER. The germline V and J ends were trimmed by 3 bases and 6 bases, with 18 bases remaining between them. This CDR3 has 15 residues. The CDR3 DNA reads as TGCGCCAGCAGCCAGGCGACAGGCCAGATATCCGAGCAGTACTTC. Translation gives CASSQATGQISEQYF.

This clonotype was observed a handful of times. This sequence joins TRBV9 and TRBJ2-1; D is possibly TRBD1 (5 bases). V was cut by 0 bases and J by 8 bases, with 15 bases left in between. Germline values: CDR1 SGDLS, CDR2 YYNGEE. The CDR3 length is 15 residues. The CDR3 reads CASSVGTTRVDEQFF. Written as DNA, the CDR3 is TGTGCCAGCAGCGTAGGGACAACACGCGTCGATGAGCAGTTCTTC.

The V gene is TRBV7-2, the J gene TRBJ1-6, with no clear D. The CDR3 loop spans 16 amino acids. Germline V lookup: CDR1 SGHTA, CDR2 FQGNSA. Trimming left V 3 bases short and J 13 bases short, with 22 bases between. CDR3 sequence: CASSFWLGRLIAPLHF. CDR3 in DNA: TGTGCCAGCAGCTTCTGGCTGGGGAGGTTGATTGCTCCCCTCCACTTT.

The chain links TRBV6-2 or TRBV6-3 to TRBJ1-5, with TRBD1 matching 8 bases. The germline gives CDR1 MNHEY, CDR2 SVGEGT. The CDR3 spans 18 residues. J lost 4 bases, V lost 3 bases, and 14 bases had no gene match. The CDR3 sequence: CASSYEGMRDRLNQPQHF. Written as DNA, the CDR3 is TGTGCCAGCAGTTATGAGGGAATGCGGGACAGGCTAAATCAGCCCCAGCATTTT.

The J gene is TRBJ1-2, the V gene TRBV29-1; D is unclear. Germline assignment: CDR1 SQVTM and CDR2 ANQGSEA. The CDR3 covers 13 residues. With 4 bases removed from V and 1 base from J, the gap between germline ends came to 10 bases. The CDR3 spells CSVGVSLNYGYTF. The CDR3 DNA is TGCAGCGTTGGGGTCAGCCTTAACTATGGCTACACCTTC.

The sample holds a few counts of this clonotype. V is TRBV28 and J is TRBJ1-1; no clear D. The germline V gene encodes CDR1 MDHEN and CDR2 SYDVKM. The germline V and J ends were trimmed by 3 bases and 5 bases, with 7 bases remaining between them. CDR3 size: 12 residues. Here the CDR3 reads CASSFKATEAFF. The CDR3 region has the DNA TGTGCCAGCAGTTTTAAGGCGACTGAAGCTTTCTTT.

The chain uses TRBV4-3 and TRBJ2-7; 7 nucleotides agree with TRBD1. Germline CDR1 LGHNA, CDR2 YSLEER. This CDR3 contains 18 residues. V shed 0 bases and J 2 bases; nucleotides not matched to a gene: 13. The CDR3 region is CASSQDPLVRDSTYEQYF. The DNA for the CDR3 is TGCGCCAGCAGCCAAGACCCCCTCGTCCGGGACAGCACCTACGAGCAGTACTTC.

The rearrangement joins TRBV7-2 to TRBJ2-5, with 12 bases identical to TRBD1. The CDR3 spans 19 residues. CDR1 SGHTA and CDR2 FQGNSA come from the germline V gene. V was clipped by 5 bases and J by 5 bases; unmatched bases: 18. Here the CDR3 DNA reads TGTGCCAGCAGCGGTATGGGACAGGGGGCGCGGGTGCCACAGGAGACCCAGTACTTC. Protein: CASSGMGQGARVPQETQYF.

This chain joins TRBV13 and TRBJ1-3; unclear D gene. The CDR3 length is 16 residues. Germline assignment: CDR1 PRHDT and CDR2 FYEKMQ (reference sequence). V lost 5 bases to trimming and J lost 0 bases, with 14 bases between them. CDR3 sequence (DNA): TGTGCCAGCAGCCGTGCGACGCCGAGCTCTGGAAACACCATATATTTT. Its translation: CASSRATPSSGNTIYF.

V is TRBV7-2 and J is TRBJ2-3; D possibly corresponds to TRBD2 (7 bases). The CDR3 contains 18 residues. CDR1 and CDR2 (germline): SGHTA, FQGNSA. V lost 2 bases and J 3 bases, leaving 21 bases between the germline ends. This CDR3 reads CASSLRRGADTRTDTQYF. The CDR3 DNA follows: TGTGCCAGCAGCTTACGACGGGGGGCCGATACTAGGACAGATACGCAGTATTTT. The whole variable domain, remainder taken from reference TRBV7-2 and TRBJ2-3, is GAGVSQSPSNKVTEKGKDVELRCDPISGHTALYWYRQSLGQGLEFLIYFQGNSAPDKSGLPSDRFSAERTGGSVSTLTIQRTQQEDSAVYLCASSLRRGADTRTDTQYFGPGTRLTVL.

This clonotype has a handful of counts. The chain has TRBV20-1 and TRBJ2-5; D assignment may be TRBD1 or TRBD2 (5 bases each). CDR1 and CDR2 from the germline V gene are DFQATT and SNEGSKA (reference sequence). Trimming pared 1 base from V and 5 bases from J, leaving 8 bases between. CDR3 length: 12 residues. The CDR3 is CSARAGAETQYF. The CDR3 region has the DNA TGCAGTGCTAGAGCCGGGGCTGAGACCCAGTACTTC.

The chain's CDR3 is CAWSAWDETQYF. CDR3 nucleotides: TGTGCCTGGAGTGCGTGGGATGAGACCCAGTACTTC. V gene TRBV30 combines with J gene TRBJ2-5; the D is unclear. The CDR3 extends over 12 amino acids. Trimming shortened V by 1 base and J by 5 bases, and 8 bases separated the two germline ends. The germline CDR1 and CDR2 sequences are GTSNPN and SVGIG (reference sequence).

The sample holds a few counts of this clonotype. This chain joins TRBV19 and TRBJ2-6; D is uncertain. This CDR3 has 18 amino acids. V dropped 3 bases and J dropped 0 bases, with 15 bases sitting between them. Germline values: CDR1 LNHDA, CDR2 SQIVND (reference sequence). This CDR3 is CASSIHAARNSGANVLTF. The CDR3 nucleotides are TGTGCCAGTAGTATCCATGCAGCACGGAACTCTGGGGCCAACGTCCTGACTTTC.

This clonotype was counted between two and nine times. This chain connects TRBV9 to TRBJ1-5; D is undetermined. V dropped 3 bases and J dropped 6 bases, with 7 bases sitting between them. This CDR3 is built from 12 residues. Germline V gene lookup returns CDR1 SGDLS and CDR2 YYNGEE. The CDR3 bases are TGTGCCAGCAGCGGCCAGTTTCAGCCCCAGCATTTT. Its protein product is CASSGQFQPQHF.

This clonotype was detected only a few times. The V gene is TRBV13, the J gene TRBJ2-3; D unresolved. This CDR3 region has 14 residues. Trimming shortened V by 4 bases and J by 4 bases, and 12 bases separated the two germline ends. Germline V gene lookup returns CDR1 PRHDT and CDR2 FYEKMQ (reference sequence). The CDR3 reads CASSYASSSDTQYF. In DNA, the CDR3 is TGTGCCAGCAGCTACGCGTCCTCTTCAGATACGCAGTATTTT. The full variable domain, its missing parts supplied by reference TRBV13 and TRBJ2-3, is AAGVIQSPRHLIKEKRETATLKCYPIPRHDTVYWYQQGPGQDPQFLISFYEKMQSDKGSIPDRFSAQQFSDYHSELNMSSLELGDSALYFCASSYASSSDTQYFGPGTRLTVL.

This clonotype was detected a few times. The chain joins TRBV9 to TRBJ1-5, with D hard to call. Trimming removed 3 bases from V and 4 bases from J, with 8 bases in between. The CDR3 contains 13 residues. CDR1 is SGDLS and CDR2 is YYNGEE in the germline V gene. The CDR3 spells CASSEIGNQPQHF. In nucleotides, the CDR3 is TGTGCCAGCAGCGAGATTGGGAATCAGCCCCAGCATTTT.

This clonotype was observed a handful of times. The chain joins TRBV7-2 to TRBJ2-2; TRBD1 aligns across 7 bases. CDR1 is SGHTA, CDR2 FQGNSA, per germline. The CDR3 extends over 15 amino acids. V trimming: 6 bases; J trimming: 2 bases; junction bases outside the gene matches: 6. The CDR3 here is CASSRQGPNTGELFF. The CDR3 DNA follows: TGTGCCAGCAGTCGACAGGGTCCCAACACCGGGGAGCTGTTTTTT.

This clonotype was seen a handful of times. This rearrangement joins TRBV4-3 to TRBJ1-6; D may be TRBD1 (6 bases). Trimming shortened V by 4 bases and J by 8 bases, and 12 bases separated the two germline ends. This CDR3 contains 14 residues. Germline CDR1 reads LGHNA; CDR2 reads YSLEER. The CDR3 coding sequence is TGCGCCAGCAGCCTTGGCAGGGGTGATTCACCCCTCCACTTT. Its protein is CASSLGRGDSPLHF.

The chain couples TRBV20-1 to TRBJ2-3; 9 bases line up with TRBD2. Germline trimming cut 0 bases from V and 6 bases from J; bases unmatched to any gene: 7. This CDR3 comprises 15 residues. From germline, CDR1 is DFQATT and CDR2 SNEGSKA (reference sequence). CDR3 nucleotides: TGCAGTGCTAGAGATGTGGCGGGGGGGCCGGATACGCAGTATTTT. Amino acid sequence: CSARDVAGGPDTQYF.

This clonotype was seen only a few times. One end of the junction does not line up with germline, which may come from a read error. The V call is TRBV5-4, the J call TRBJ2-1; the D is unclear. The CDR3 is 12 residues long. Germline CDR1 is SGHNT and CDR2 is YYREEE (reference sequence). CDR3 sequence (DNA): TGTGCCAGCAGCTTGGAAAACAGAGACCTCTCCTTC. Translating it yields CASSLENRDLSF.

The genes are TRBV15 and TRBJ2-3, with D unresolved. The CDR3 has 15 residues. CDR1 and CDR2 from the germline V gene are LNHNV and YYDKDF (reference sequence). V was shortened by 3 bases and J by 4 bases, with 14 bases between the two germline ends. CDR3 DNA sequence: TGTGCCACCAGCAGTCTTCACCGATGTTCAGATACGCAGTATTTT. Its translation: CATSSLHRCSDTQYF.

The table lists this clonotype with a count of one. The chain joins TRBV6-2 or TRBV6-3 to TRBJ2-5; D uncertain. In germline, CDR1 is MNHEY, CDR2 SVGEGT. This CDR3 spans 12 amino acids. Between the trimmed V and J ends, which lost 4 bases and 4 bases, there was a span of 7 bases. CDR3: CASSSRTETQYF. CDR3 nucleotides: TGTGCCAGCAGTTCAAGGACAGAGACCCAGTACTTC.

This clonotype was picked up a small number of times. The rearrangement joins TRBV5-1 to TRBJ1-6; D is ambiguous. The V and J ends lost 4 bases and 8 bases respectively, with 10 bases between them. The length of the CDR3 is 13 residues. Germline CDR1 reads SGHRS; CDR2 reads YFSETQ. The CDR3 is CASSKDQDSPLHF. CDR3 DNA sequence: TGCGCCAGCAGCAAAGACCAGGATTCACCCCTCCACTTT.

This clonotype came up once. The chain uses TRBV20-1 and TRBJ1-1, with D unclear. CDR1 and CDR2 from the germline V gene are DFQATT and SNEGSKA (reference sequence). CDR3 length: 12 amino acids. The ends were cut back, 7 bases at V and 5 bases at J, with 14 bases in the middle. The chain's CDR3 is CSGGRRETEAFF. CDR3 nucleotide sequence: TGCAGTGGCGGCAGGCGGGAGACTGAAGCTTTCTTT.

The gene calls are TRBV6-2 or TRBV6-3 and TRBJ2-1; possibly TRBD2 for D (7 bases). Trimming left V 8 bases short and J 7 bases short, with 18 bases between. The CDR3 is made up of 14 amino acids. The germline V gene encodes CDR1 MNHEY and CDR2 SVGEGT. In nucleotides, the CDR3 is TGTGCCAGCGTTGTAGGGGGGGGCCCAAATGAGCAGTTCTTC. Translated, it gives CASVVGGGPNEQFF.

The chain carries TRBV10-3 and TRBJ2-4, with D hard to call. This CDR3 is 16 amino acids long. The germline V gene has CDR1 ENHRY and CDR2 SYGVKD. Deletions cut 0 bases from V and 0 bases from J, with 9 bases between. The CDR3 coding sequence is TGTGCCATCAGTGAGTCGGTCGGCTTAGCCAAAAACATTCAGTACTTC. Translation gives CAISESVGLAKNIQYF.